This T cell receptor (beta chain) emerged from a study of T cell clonotyping in hematopoietic cell transplantation. Findings of the study overall: After transplant, recipient diversity fell while pathologically expanded clonotypes grew through day 180. Few recipient clonotypes overlapped donors; over 97% were de novo at given depth. Without cell sorting, CD4 versus CD8 contributions remain unresolved. Higher Inverse Simpson Index values in graft donor and pretransplant recipient predicted broader posttransplant TCR diversity.

Sequencing used immunoSEQ multiplex PCR; TCRdb keeps in-frame clones, though not all of them. The table records about 16,000 clones, 90% of them present only once. To note about this clone: Antigen unknown.

The sample was peripheral blood mononuclear cells. The TCR originated in a man over 45 in good health. Some clones in this sample may be carry-over from other donors' samples.

CDR3 residues: CASSPPTGAYGYTF. The CDR3 nucleotides are TGTGCCAGCAGTCCACCGACAGGGGCCTATGGCTACACCTTC. The chain employs TRBV28 and TRBJ1-2, with 8 bases lining up with TRBD1. Germline V lookup: CDR1 MDHEN, CDR2 SYDVKM. The ends lost 5 bases at V and 4 bases at J; junction bases unmatched: 6. There are 14 residues in the CDR3.